Listed below are T cell receptor beta chains from one sample, sequenced in a study of T cell changes during pregnancy in multiple sclerosis. This table comes from immunoSEQ multiplex PCR, and its TCRdb copy is limited to in-frame clones, with some not included. This sample carries around 63,000 clones, around 91% of them seen once, and the ten largest clones take about 2.2%. The sample consisted of peripheral blood, taken in the third trimester of pregnancy. The receptors were gathered from a female donor in good health, enrolled as a control in a pregnancy study. Each CDR3 is given with its conserved first and last residue. D genes are given only for firm matches. Rows give clone size only sometimes, using once, few, many, or a class for an expanded clone.

cdr3_aa | cdr3_nt | v_call | d_call | j_call | clone_size
CAISYSGPLGGEKLFF | TGTGCCATCAGTTATTCTGGACCGCTGGGGGGTGAAAAACTGTTTTTT | TRBV10-3 | . | TRBJ1-4 | .
CASSPLTGGWTEAFF | TGTGCCAGCAGTCCCCTGACAGGGGGCTGGACTGAAGCTTTCTTT | TRBV6-5 | TRBD1 | TRBJ1-1 | .
CASSDRDRGIRGYTF | TGTGCCAGCAGTGACCGGGACAGGGGGATCAGGGGCTACACCTTC | TRBV6-1 | TRBD1 | TRBJ1-2 | once
CASSWDRGRPAEAFF | TGTGCCAGCAGCTGGGACAGGGGGCGTCCAGCTGAAGCTTTCTTT | TRBV27 | TRBD1 | TRBJ1-1 | .
CASSLERLYEQYF | TGTGCCAGCAGCTTAGAGAGACTTTACGAGCAGTACTTC | TRBV7-2 | . | TRBJ2-7 | .
CASRKPGQGAGNEQFF | TGTGCCAGCAGAAAACCGGGACAGGGGGCCGGGAATGAGCAGTTCTTC | TRBV6-6 | TRBD1 | TRBJ2-1 | .
CASSQGLGPYEQYF | TGCGCCAGCAGCCAAGGGCTGGGCCCCTACGAGCAGTACTTC | TRBV4-1 | . | TRBJ2-7 | .
CASSTGTPNQPQHF | TGCGCCAGCAGCACCGGGACTCCGAATCAGCCCCAGCATTTT | TRBV5-1 | . | TRBJ1-5 | once
CALYRENTGELFF | TGTGCCCTATACAGGGAGAACACCGGGGAGCTGTTTTTT | TRBV10-3 | . | TRBJ2-2 | .
CASIQKVPGLAGVYEQYF | TGTGCCAGCATTCAAAAAGTTCCCGGACTAGCGGGAGTCTACGAGCAGTACTTC | TRBV7-2 | TRBD2 | TRBJ2-7 | .
CASSNRDAGELFF | TGTGCCAGTAGTAACAGGGACGCCGGGGAGCTGTTTTTT | TRBV19 | . | TRBJ2-2 | .
CASSRGRSSYEQYF | TGTGCCAGCAGCCGCGGGAGGTCTTCCTACGAGCAGTACTTC | TRBV11-2 | TRBD2 | TRBJ2-7 | .
CASSFPGMGRGGTGELFF | TGTGCCAGCAGTTTCCCCGGTATGGGACGGGGGGGAACCGGGGAGCTGTTTTTT | TRBV28 | TRBD2 | TRBJ2-2 | .
CSARIVDEQFF | TGCAGTGCTAGGATAGTTGATGAGCAGTTCTTC | TRBV20-1 | . | TRBJ2-1 | once
CASSRGSYNEQFF | TGTGCCAGCAGCCGAGGATCCTACAATGAGCAGTTCTTC | TRBV7-6 | . | TRBJ2-1 | .
CASSLGGTENYGYTF | TGCGCCAGCAGCTTGGGGGGGACAGAAAACTATGGCTACACCTTC | TRBV5-1 | TRBD1 | TRBJ1-2 | once
CASSYSREVMNTEAFF | TGTGCCAGCAGTTACTCCAGGGAGGTAATGAACACTGAAGCTTTCTTT | TRBV6-5 | . | TRBJ1-1 | .
CASKLTGANVLTF | TGTGCCAGCAAGCTCACTGGGGCCAACGTCCTGACTTTC | TRBV27 | . | TRBJ2-6 | .
CASSETARGYEQYF | TGTGCCAGCTCAGAAACAGCAAGGGGCTACGAGCAGTACTTC | TRBV18 | . | TRBJ2-7 | .
CASSLGSGQGIEAFF | TGTGCCAGCAGCTTAGGTTCCGGGCAGGGGATTGAAGCTTTCTTT | TRBV7-9 | . | TRBJ1-1 | .
CASSESVGEGNNEQFF | TGTGCCAGCAGTGAATCAGTCGGGGAGGGGAACAATGAGCAGTTCTTC | TRBV25-1 | TRBD2 | TRBJ2-1 | .
CAISAGLAGGADTQYF | TGTGCCATCAGTGCGGGACTAGCGGGAGGGGCAGATACGCAGTATTTT | TRBV10-3 | TRBD2 | TRBJ2-3 | few
CASSLSQVVNEQFF | TGTGCCAGCAGCTTATCACAGGTTGTCAATGAGCAGTTCTTC | TRBV7-6 | . | TRBJ2-1 | .
CASSQGQAALPDTQYF | TGTGCCAGCAGCCAGGGACAGGCGGCCCTCCCAGATACGCAGTATTTT | TRBV5-6 | TRBD1 | TRBJ2-3 | .
CASSLWASGSSYNEQFF | TGTGCCAGCAGTTTATGGGCTAGCGGTAGCTCCTACAATGAGCAGTTCTTC | TRBV28 | TRBD2 | TRBJ2-1 | .
CASSWEGEGNYGYTF | TGTGCCAGCAGTTGGGAGGGGGAGGGGAACTATGGCTACACCTTC | TRBV27 | . | TRBJ1-2 | .
CASSSVQGAGELFF | TGTGCCAGCAGCTCCGTACAGGGGGCCGGGGAGCTGTTTTTT | TRBV7-9 | TRBD1 | TRBJ2-2 | .
CASSLLQGAYHTF | TGTGCCAGCAGCTTACTCCAGGGGGCTTATCACACCTTC | TRBV7-9 | TRBD1 | TRBJ1-2 | .
CASYPGGLSAPGNTIYF | TGTGCCAGTTACCCGGGGGGGCTCTCAGCCCCTGGAAACACCATATATTTT | TRBV28 | . | TRBJ1-3 | .
CASSLSPQGNIQYF | TGTGCCAGCAGTTTATCCCCACAGGGAAACATTCAGTACTTC | TRBV27 | . | TRBJ2-4 | .
CASSPGGYNEQFF | TGTGCCAGCAGCCCGGGTGGTTACAATGAGCAGTTCTTC | TRBV11-2 | . | TRBJ2-1 | .
CASSEYRQGEQYF | TGTGCCAGCAGTGAGTACCGTCAGGGCGAGCAGTACTTC | TRBV2 | . | TRBJ2-7 | .
CASSVEAGWNYEQYF | TGTGCCAGCAGCGTAGAGGCAGGGTGGAACTACGAGCAGTACTTC | TRBV9 | . | TRBJ2-7 | .
CASSAGEKLFF | TGTGCCAGCAGTGCCGGTGAAAAACTGTTTTTT | TRBV6-5 | . | TRBJ1-4 | once
CASRLTGNQPQHF | TGTGCCAGCAGACTTACCGGGAACCAGCCCCAGCATTTT | TRBV2 | . | TRBJ1-5 | .
CASSIGSSGISTDTQYF | TGTGCCAGTAGTATAGGATCTAGCGGCATTAGCACAGATACGCAGTATTTT | TRBV19 | TRBD2 | TRBJ2-3 | .
CASNTQQGATDTQYF | TGTGCCAGCAATACCCAACAGGGGGCAACAGATACGCAGTATTTT | TRBV6-1 | TRBD1 | TRBJ2-3 | .